A single TCR beta chain is shown here with its context. Its specificity is unknown. These data are taken from a study of T cell responses to AZD1222 COVID-19 vaccine. The CDR3 is 14 amino acids. Germline CDR1 SGHDT, CDR2 YYEEEE. V lost 1 base to trimming and J lost 8 bases; unmatched junction nucleotides: 4. General observations from the study: Regions 160-218 and 743-854 dominated among vaccine-associated CD4 TCRs spanning spike. Among AZD1222 vaccinees, only 5 to 7 were seropositive at baseline. Samples come after the peak T cell response, not at day 14.

Assay used: immunoSEQ multiplex PCR; TCRdb lists only in-frame clones, some missing. The sample consists of approximately 140,000 clones, around 92% of them appearing once. The genes are TRBV5-6 and TRBJ1-2; TRBD1 matches at 11 bases. The sequencing here drew on peripheral blood, taken 28 days after the second AZD1222 dose. The sequence derives from an adult who received the AZD1222 COVID-19 vaccine. The CDR3 coding sequence is TGTGCCAGCAGCTTGAGGACAGGGGGCCTGGGCTACACCTTC. Protein product: CASSLRTGGLGYTF.